The rows below give T cell receptor beta chains drawn from one sample of a study of T-cell memory formation after mild COVID-19. TCRdb reprocessed the 5' RACE reads via MiXCR and lists one record per CDR3 protein. The table shows around 200,000 distinct CDR3 sequences, with roughly 20% occurring only once. Sequencing input: PBMCs or a T cell subset sorted from them (not recorded which). The receptors shown here come from a man aged 18 to 30 who had mild COVID-19 (a few samples of this study predate the infection). Cell type and time point are not known. Each CDR3 is given with its conserved first and last residue. The order of the fields is J gene, D gene, V gene, clone size, CDR3 protein, CDR3 DNA. D genes are given only for firm matches. A row's size may be missing; if present it is once, few, many or a size class.

J: TRBJ1-2
D: NA
V: TRBV7-8
size: few
CDR3: CASSRLGQRTPAHYGYTF
DNA: TGTGCCAGCAGCCGGTTGGGGCAGAGAACCCCGGCTCACTATGGCTACACCTTC

J: TRBJ2-5
D: NA
V: TRBV11-2
size: few
CDR3: CASSSGTRLGAQYF
DNA: TGTGCCAGCAGCTCCGGGACCCGTCTTGGAGCCCAGTACTTC

J: TRBJ2-2
D: TRBD1
V: TRBV7-6
size: few
CDR3: CASSLGQGGSTGELFF
DNA: TGTGCCAGCAGCTTGGGACAGGGCGGGAGCACCGGGGAGCTGTTTTTT

J: TRBJ1-1
D: NA
V: TRBV6-5
size: few
CDR3: CASSYSGGRTEAFF
DNA: TGTGCCAGCAGTTACTCGGGGGGGCGGACTGAAGCTTTCTTT

J: TRBJ2-5
D: NA
V: TRBV4-3
size: few
CDR3: CASSQDWRDQETQYF
DNA: TGCGCCAGCAGCCAAGATTGGAGGGACCAAGAGACCCAGTACTTC

J: TRBJ2-2
D: TRBD2
V: TRBV7-3
size: NA
CDR3: CASSLPPGGGPGELFF
DNA: TGTGCCAGCAGCCTCCCCCCCGGGGGGGGACCCGGGGAGCTGTTTTTT

J: TRBJ2-7
D: TRBD1
V: TRBV7-2
size: NA
CDR3: CASSKRQGEREQYF
DNA: TGTGCCAGCAGCAAACGACAGGGGGAGCGCGAGCAGTACTTC

J: TRBJ1-1
D: TRBD1
V: TRBV3-1
size: many
CDR3: CASSHRPVQGREAFF
DNA: TGTGCCAGCAGCCACAGGCCCGTACAGGGGAGGGAAGCTTTCTTT

J: TRBJ2-5
D: NA
V: TRBV4-2
size: few
CDR3: CASSQDVQTQYF
DNA: TGTGCCAGCAGCCAAGATGTGCAGACCCAGTACTTC

J: TRBJ2-3
D: NA
V: TRBV24-1
size: NA
CDR3: CATSDGTTDTQYF
DNA: TGTGCCACCAGTGACGGAACAACAGATACGCAGTATTTT

J: TRBJ1-3
D: NA
V: TRBV6-5
size: NA
CDR3: CASTRGTAGNTIYF
DNA: TGTGCCAGCACCCGGGGGACGGCTGGAAACACCATATATTTT

J: TRBJ1-3
D: TRBD1
V: TRBV6-5
size: few
CDR3: CASSYTRQGAGNTIYF
DNA: TGTGCCAGCAGTTACACGAGACAGGGTGCTGGAAACACCATATATTTT

J: TRBJ1-1
D: NA
V: TRBV20-1
size: few
CDR3: CSARQGNTEAFF
DNA: TGCAGTGCTAGACAGGGAAACACTGAAGCTTTCTTT

J: TRBJ1-1
D: NA
V: TRBV4-2
size: NA
CDR3: CASSQDGGRGGNTEAFF
DNA: TGTGCCAGCAGCCAAGACGGGGGTAGAGGGGGGAACACTGAAGCTTTCTTT

J: TRBJ2-2
D: TRBD2
V: TRBV12-3/TRBV12-4
size: few
CDR3: CASRLQGTSTGELFF
DNA: TGTGCCAGCAGACTACAAGGGACTAGCACCGGGGAGCTGTTTTTT

J: TRBJ1-2
D: NA
V: TRBV7-9
size: NA
CDR3: CASSLLGGAYGYTF
DNA: TGTGCCAGCAGCTTACTTGGGGGCGCCTATGGCTACACCTTC

J: TRBJ1-5
D: NA
V: TRBV7-3
size: NA
CDR3: CASSLIFPGDNQPQHF
DNA: TGTGCCAGCAGCTTAATTTTCCCAGGGGACAATCAGCCCCAGCATTTT

J: TRBJ2-1
D: TRBD1
V: TRBV29-1
size: NA
CDR3: CSVAPATGGTGIGEQFF
DNA: TGCAGCGTTGCCCCCGCCACCGGGGGGACAGGGATTGGTGAGCAGTTCTTC

J: TRBJ1-2
D: NA
V: TRBV7-8
size: many
CDR3: CATRAGESGGYTF
DNA: TGTGCCACCAGGGCAGGGGAGTCCGGTGGCTACACCTTC

J: TRBJ2-1
D: NA
V: TRBV12-3/TRBV12-4
size: few
CDR3: CASSLGQANNEQFF
DNA: TGTGCCAGCAGTTTAGGACAGGCGAACAATGAGCAGTTCTTC

J: TRBJ2-3
D: TRBD2
V: TRBV5-1
size: few
CDR3: CASSSMTSWSTDTQYF
DNA: TGCGCCAGCAGCTCGATGACTAGCTGGAGCACAGATACGCAGTATTTT

J: TRBJ2-3
D: NA
V: TRBV5-5
size: NA
CDR3: CASKSDATSTDTQYF
DNA: TGTGCCAGCAAGTCGGACGCGACTAGCACAGATACGCAGTATTTT

J: TRBJ2-3
D: NA
V: TRBV18
size: few
CDR3: CASSSRQGTDTQYF
DNA: TGTGCCAGCTCAAGCAGACAGGGCACAGATACGCAGTATTTT

J: TRBJ2-1
D: TRBD2
V: TRBV28
size: NA
CDR3: CASLLAGVYNEQFF
DNA: TGTGCCAGCTTACTAGCGGGGGTCTACAATGAGCAGTTCTTC

J: TRBJ1-4
D: NA
V: TRBV4-2
size: NA
CDR3: CASSLRVEINEKLFF
DNA: TGTGCCAGCAGCCTCCGTGTAGAAATAAATGAAAAACTGTTTTTT

J: TRBJ1-2
D: TRBD1
V: TRBV7-9
size: NA
CDR3: CASSAPDWGTGGDYGYTF
DNA: TGTGCCTCCTCGGCGCCCGACTGGGGGACAGGGGGCGACTATGGCTACACCTTC

J: TRBJ2-2
D: TRBD2
V: TRBV7-9
size: few
CDR3: CASSPRLAGGRELFF
DNA: TGTGCCAGCAGCCCCCGACTAGCGGGGGGCCGGGAGCTGTTTTTT

J: TRBJ2-2
D: NA
V: TRBV29-1
size: NA
CDR3: CSVDPTNTGELFF
DNA: TGCAGCGTTGACCCAACGAACACCGGGGAGCTGTTTTTT

J: TRBJ2-2
D: NA
V: TRBV29-1
size: NA
CDR3: CSVTVGGGFLTGELFF
DNA: TGCAGCGTGACCGTGGGGGGCGGATTTTTAACCGGGGAGCTGTTTTTT

J: TRBJ2-3
D: TRBD1
V: TRBV10-3
size: NA
CDR3: CASQPQGADTQYF
DNA: TGTGCCTCCCAGCCTCAGGGGGCAGATACGCAGTATTTT

J: TRBJ1-5
D: TRBD1
V: TRBV7-8
size: NA
CDR3: CASSPNRGSNQPQHF
DNA: TGTGCCAGCAGCCCTAACAGGGGTAGCAATCAGCCCCAGCATTTT

J: TRBJ2-3
D: NA
V: TRBV5-1
size: NA
CDR3: CASSLDGGRADTQYF
DNA: TGCGCCAGCAGCTTGGACGGCGGTAGGGCAGATACGCAGTATTTT

J: TRBJ2-3
D: TRBD2
V: TRBV5-4
size: NA
CDR3: CASSSGLAGLDTQYF
DNA: TGTGCCAGCAGCTCCGGACTAGCGGGGCTAGATACGCAGTATTTT

J: TRBJ2-3
D: NA
V: TRBV9
size: few
CDR3: CASSARGTYTDTQYF
DNA: TGTGCCAGCAGCGCCCGGGGCACCTACACAGATACGCAGTATTTT

J: TRBJ2-4
D: TRBD1
V: TRBV10-3
size: few
CDR3: CAISERQGNIQYF
DNA: TGTGCCATCAGTGAGAGACAGGGAAACATTCAGTACTTC

J: TRBJ1-1
D: TRBD1
V: TRBV7-9
size: few
CDR3: CASSYPGGQAFF
DNA: TGTGCCAGCAGCTACCCAGGGGGCCAGGCTTTCTTT

J: TRBJ1-1
D: NA
V: TRBV7-2
size: few
CDR3: CASSPRVEKTEAFF
DNA: TGTGCCAGCAGCCCGAGGGTAGAAAAAACTGAAGCTTTCTTT

J: TRBJ2-3
D: NA
V: TRBV7-2
size: NA
CDR3: CASSPVPDTQYF
DNA: TGTGCCAGCAGCCCCGTCCCAGATACGCAGTATTTT

J: TRBJ2-3
D: TRBD2
V: TRBV15
size: NA
CDR3: CATSRDLGSGPHTDTQYF
DNA: TGTGCCACCAGCAGAGATCTTGGTAGCGGGCCCCACACAGATACGCAGTATTTT

J: TRBJ1-2
D: NA
V: TRBV3-1
size: NA
CDR3: CASSQEAQSYGYTF
DNA: TGTGCCAGCAGCCAAGAAGCACAGTCGTATGGCTACACCTTC

J: TRBJ2-2
D: NA
V: TRBV29-1
size: few
CDR3: CSVVGHPNTGELFF
DNA: TGCAGCGTCGTAGGACACCCGAACACCGGGGAGCTGTTTTTT

J: TRBJ2-1
D: NA
V: TRBV6-5
size: NA
CDR3: CASSPSRGRGEQFF
DNA: TGTGCCAGCAGTCCCTCCCGGGGGCGTGGTGAGCAGTTCTTC